Each of the 31 T cell receptor beta chains below was sequenced from the same sample in a study of cytomegalovirus exposure and HLA in healthy donors. Researchers ran the PCR with 60 Vbeta and 13 Jbeta primers. Here immunoSEQ multiplex PCR was the method, and the copy in TCRdb shows in-frame clones only, minus some. The table records 200,000 or so clones, approximately 81% of them present only once. The specimen sequenced was PBMCs. The receptors shown here come from a man aged 30-40 years in good health and CMV-seronegative.

The V gene is TRBV7-8, the J gene TRBJ2-5, with 11 bases lining up with TRBD2. CDR1 SGHVS and CDR2 FQNEAQ come from the germline V gene. V shed 5 bases and J 5 bases; nucleotides not matched to a gene: 19. The CDR3 extends over 19 amino acids. CDR3 sequence reads: CASSLTSSGGAGSSETQYF. The DNA for the CDR3 is TGTGCCAGCAGCCTCACCAGTAGCGGGGGGGCCGGGTCTTCGGAGACCCAGTACTTC.

The chain couples TRBV28 to TRBJ2-7; 7 bases fit TRBD1. Trimming took 3 bases from V and 3 from J; bases not matched to a gene: 5. Germline CDR1 reads MDHEN; CDR2 reads SYDVKM. The CDR3 length is 14 residues. The CDR3 bases are TGTGCCAGCAGTTTCGTGGGACAGCTCTACGAGCAGTACTTC. Protein: CASSFVGQLYEQYF.

This clone was recorded once. The chain combines TRBV9 with TRBJ2-2, with 8 bases identical to TRBD2. J lost 2 bases, V lost 2 bases, and 5 bases had no gene match. CDR3 size: 16 residues. Germline CDR1 SGDLS, CDR2 YYNGEE. CDR3 amino acids: CASSVLAGTNTGELFF. The CDR3 bases are TGTGCCAGCAGCGTTTTAGCGGGGACAAACACCGGGGAGCTGTTTTTT.

The chain uses TRBV7-3 and TRBJ2-7; D may be TRBD2 (7 bases). Trimming left V 2 bases short and J 4 bases short, with 12 bases between. CDR3 length: 14 amino acids. Germline assignment: CDR1 SGHTA and CDR2 FQGTGA. Here the CDR3 reads CASSLGGGGYEQYF. CDR3 coding DNA: TGTGCCAGCAGCTTAGGAGGGGGGGGGTACGAGCAGTACTTC. The full variable domain, completed using reference TRBV7-3 and TRBJ2-7, is GAGVSQTPSNKVTEKGKYVELRCDPISGHTALYWYRQSLGQGPEFLIYFQGTGAADDSGLPNDRFFAVRPEGSVSTLKIQRTERGDSAVYLCASSLGGGGYEQYFGPGTRLTVT.

The chain carries TRBV27 and TRBJ2-1; D remains unclear. Looked up from germline, CDR1 is MNHEY and CDR2 is SMNVEV (reference sequence). V was pared by 6 bases and J by 5 bases, with 5 bases between. The CDR3 totals 11 residues. The CDR3 loop reads CASRSNNEQFF. The CDR3 DNA is TGTGCCAGCAGGTCCAACAATGAGCAGTTCTTC.

The chain joins TRBV27 to TRBJ2-1; 10 nucleotides agree with TRBD2. Germline-derived CDR1 and CDR2 are MNHEY and SMNVEV (reference sequence). The CDR3 is made up of 14 amino acids. Trimming at V came to 3 bases and at J to 7 bases, leaving 3 bases not matched to a gene. The CDR3 reads CASSFVSGGNEQFF. DNA for the CDR3: TGTGCCAGCAGTTTTGTTAGCGGGGGGAATGAGCAGTTCTTC.

The gene calls are TRBV6-5 and TRBJ2-7; 9 bases fit TRBD1. There are 14 residues in the CDR3. With 3 bases clipped from V and 3 bases from J, the junction kept 3 bases outside the gene matches. In germline, CDR1 is MNHEY, CDR2 SVGAGI. CDR3 region: CASSYGTGHYEQYF. CDR3 nucleotide sequence: TGTGCCAGCAGTTATGGGACAGGGCACTACGAGCAGTACTTC.

The rearrangement joins TRBV29-1 to TRBJ1-2; TRBD1 aligns across 9 bases. J lost 2 bases, V lost 4 bases, and 5 bases had no gene match. Per the germline V gene, CDR1 is SQVTM and CDR2 is ANQGSEA. This CDR3 has 14 amino acids. As DNA, the CDR3 is TGCAGCGTTGGACGACAGGGGGTGAACTATGGCTACACCTTC. It translates to CSVGRQGVNYGYTF.

This sequence joins TRBV18 and TRBJ2-3; D is possibly TRBD2 (5 bases). This CDR3 has 16 amino acids. Between the trimmed V and J ends, which lost 2 bases and 0 bases, there was a span of 12 bases. Germline V gene lookup returns CDR1 KGHSH and CDR2 LQKENI. The CDR3 here is CASSPFEGPSTDTQYF. The CDR3 DNA reads TGTGCCAGCTCACCATTTGAGGGCCCGAGCACAGATACGCAGTATTTT.

CDR3 DNA sequence: TGTGCCAGCGATAGGGAGGGGGGAGGTCAGCCCCAGCATTTT. It yields the protein CASDREGGGQPQHF. The chain links TRBV6-7 to TRBJ1-5, with D tentatively TRBD1 (6 bases). TRBV6-7 is recorded as an ORF, its role being uncertain. There are 14 residues in the CDR3. V was trimmed by 8 bases and J by 6 bases, leaving 17 bases between them.

This rearrangement joins TRBV6-6 to TRBJ1-4; 9 nucleotides agree with TRBD1. Germline assignment: CDR1 MNHNY and CDR2 SVGAGI (reference sequence). V dropped 0 bases and J dropped 14; count of bases not matched to a gene: 13. This CDR3 is 16 amino acids long. The CDR3 region has the DNA TGTGCCAGCAGTTACTCGGGGACAGGGTTAGGGGTGAGGCTGTTTTTT. Translated: CASSYSGTGLGVRLFF.

V and J are TRBV6-5 and TRBJ2-1; unclear D gene. This CDR3 is 15 amino acids long. Trimming took off 5 bases at V and 4 bases at J, with 15 bases between the two ends. Germline V gene lookup returns CDR1 MNHEY and CDR2 SVGAGI. In DNA form, the CDR3 reads TGTGCCAGCAGTACCTGGGCCGCCGTATACAATGAGCAGTTCTTC. This codes for CASSTWAAVYNEQFF.

This clone showed up just a few times. The chain employs TRBV7-9 and TRBJ1-3, with 10 bases that match TRBD1. CDR3 size: 15 residues. Germline V CDR1 and CDR2: SEHNR, FQNEAQ (reference sequence). Germline trimming cut 5 bases from V and 7 bases from J; bases unmatched to any gene: 8. CDR3 protein: CASSTGTGAHNTIYF. In nucleotides, the CDR3 is TGTGCCAGCAGCACCGGGACAGGGGCCCATAACACCATATATTTT.

In this sample, this clone turned up a few times. This chain links TRBV5-1 with TRBJ2-2; D is perhaps TRBD1 (6 bases). Deletions cut 0 bases from V and 1 base from J, with 13 bases between. The CDR3 has 17 amino acids. In germline, CDR1 is SGHRS, CDR2 YFSETQ. CDR3 in DNA: TGCGCCAGCAGCTTGGTACAGGGTCTGTTGAACACCGGGGAGCTGTTTTTT. As protein: CASSLVQGLLNTGELFF.

V gene TRBV5-6 combines with J gene TRBJ2-7; 7 nucleotides align to TRBD2. Germline V gene sequence: CDR1 SGHDT, CDR2 YYEEEE. This CDR3 is 16 amino acids long. V was clipped by 4 bases and J by 0 bases; unmatched bases: 10. DNA for the CDR3: TGTGCCAGCAGCCCTTTCTCGGGCGGGAGCTCCTACGAGCAGTACTTC. It specifies CASSPFSGGSSYEQYF.

The J gene is TRBJ2-6, the V gene TRBV2; D ambiguous. Trimming left V 5 bases short and J 4 bases short, with 12 bases between. CDR1 and CDR2 from the germline V gene are SNHLY and FYNNEI. This CDR3 contains 15 residues. CDR3 protein: CASSFPGSGANVLTF. The CDR3 DNA is TGTGCCAGCAGTTTTCCAGGATCCGGGGCCAACGTCCTGACTTTC.

The chain combines TRBV11-1 with TRBJ2-7; 9 bases match TRBD1. This CDR3 is 14 amino acids long. Per the germline V gene, CDR1 is SGHAT and CDR2 is FQDESV (reference sequence). V lost 4 bases and J lost 4; bases outside the gene matches: 5. CDR3 in amino acids: CASSSDRGLYEQYF. The DNA of the CDR3 is TGTGCCAGCAGCTCCGACAGGGGGTTGTACGAGCAGTACTTC.

On this clone itself: Other DNA sequences in this sample translate to the same CDR3. The rearrangement links TRBV5-1 to TRBJ2-3; 9 nucleotides agree with TRBD2. This CDR3 has 14 amino acids. From germline, CDR1 is SGHRS and CDR2 YFSETQ. Losses at the gene ends were 3 bases for V and 5 bases for J; bases not matched to a gene: 4. The CDR3 here is CASSWGLAEDTQYF. The CDR3 DNA reads TGCGCCAGCAGCTGGGGACTAGCTGAAGATACGCAGTATTTT.

The chain combines TRBV19 with TRBJ2-3; TRBD1 agrees at 9 bases. Germline V CDR1 and CDR2: LNHDA, SQIVND (reference sequence). The V segment lost 3 bases and the J segment 3 bases; nucleotides outside the gene matches: 4. The CDR3 has 15 residues. CDR3 sequence reads: CASSITGGTTDTQYF. The DNA of the CDR3 is TGTGCCAGTAGTATCACAGGGGGCACGACAGATACGCAGTATTTT.

This chain links TRBV10-3 with TRBJ1-4; D not resolved. The V gene's germline CDR1 is ENHRY and CDR2 SYGVKD. This CDR3 spans 15 amino acids. Trimming removed 6 bases from V and 8 bases from J, with 19 bases in between. CDR3 sequence (DNA): TGTGCCATCAGGGATCCGGGAGGAGAAGGGGAAAAACTGTTTTTT. Protein sequence: CAIRDPGGEGEKLFF.

V is TRBV5-8 and J is TRBJ1-1; the D is unclear. The length of the CDR3 is 14 residues. Germline V gene sequence: CDR1 SGHTS, CDR2 YDEGEE. The ends were cut back, 1 base at V and 5 bases at J, with 12 bases in the middle. The CDR3 here is CASSLTGWRTEAFF. The CDR3 DNA reads TGTGCCAGCAGCTTGACCGGTTGGCGGACTGAAGCTTTCTTT.

This clone was observed once. The chain carries TRBV18 and TRBJ2-1, with 15 bases aligning to TRBD2. CDR3 size: 16 residues. Trimming at V came to 6 bases and at J to 9 bases, leaving 9 bases not matched to a gene. CDR1 and CDR2 (germline): KGHSH, LQKENI. Here the CDR3 DNA reads TGTGCCAGCTCTTGGACTAGCGGGGGGGTAGGGGGTGAGCAGTTCTTC. Protein product: CASSWTSGGVGGEQFF.

For the CDR3, the DNA is TGTGCCAGTAGTATGGACAGATTCTATGGCTACACCTTC. Encoded protein: CASSMDRFYGYTF. This chain joins TRBV19 and TRBJ1-2; maybe TRBD1 (6 bases). This CDR3 comprises 13 residues. The germline V gene has CDR1 LNHDA and CDR2 SQIVND (reference sequence). V gave up 3 bases and J gave up 4 bases, with 9 bases separating them.

The CDR3 reads CASSLKAPGQPQHF. Written as DNA, the CDR3 is TGTGCCAGCAGTTTAAAGGCGCCGGGGCAGCCCCAGCATTTT. The chain carries TRBV28 and TRBJ1-5; D is unresolved. The germline V gene has CDR1 MDHEN and CDR2 SYDVKM. Trimming took off 2 bases at V and 7 bases at J, with 12 bases between the two ends. The CDR3 is 14 residues long.

To note about this clone: The junction and the germline gene differ at one end; a read error may be behind it. The chain links TRBV29-1 to TRBJ2-3, with 7 bases matching TRBD2. The germline CDR1 and CDR2 sequences are SQVTM and ANQGSEA. The CDR3 runs 15 residues. CDR3 coding DNA: TGCAGCGTTGAGGGGCGCGGGGGTCGCACAGGTACGCAGTATTTT. Its protein product is CSVEGRGGRTGTQYF.

The CDR3 DNA reads as TGTGCCACTTCGACTACCCGGTACCAAGAGACCCAGTACTTC. This translates into CATSTTRYQETQYF. The gene calls are TRBV19 and TRBJ2-5, with TRBD2 as a possible D gene (5 bases). Looked up from germline, CDR1 is LNHDA and CDR2 is SQIVND (reference sequence). V lost 10 bases, J lost 0 bases, and 15 bases lay in between. This CDR3 has 14 amino acids. The variable domain in full, with the rest retrieved from reference TRBV19 and TRBJ2-5, is DGGITQSPKYLFRKEGQNVTLSCEQNLNHDAMYWYRQDPGQGLRLIYYSQIVNDFQKGDIAEGYSVSREKKESFPLTVTSAQKNPTAFYLCATSTTRYQETQYFGPGTRLLVL.

The rearrangement links TRBV9 to TRBJ1-6, with D possibly TRBD1 on 5 matching bases. CDR3 length equals 14 residues. In germline, CDR1 is SGDLS, CDR2 YYNGEE. V lost 4 bases and J 10 bases, leaving 15 bases between the germline ends. The CDR3 here is CASSPGRVESPLHF. CDR3 coding DNA: TGTGCCAGCAGCCCAGGCAGGGTGGAATCACCCCTCCACTTT.

This clone appeared once. CDR3 coding DNA: TGTGCCAGCTCCCGGTACGAGCAGTACTTC. This translates into CASSRYEQYF. The rearrangement joins TRBV2 to TRBJ2-7, with D uncertain. V shed 8 bases and J shed 4 bases, with 6 bases lying between them. Germline-derived CDR1 and CDR2 are SNHLY and FYNNEI. The CDR3 is made up of 10 amino acids.

The chain employs TRBV7-9 and TRBJ2-7; TRBD1 agrees at 11 bases. From germline, CDR1 is SEHNR and CDR2 FQNEAQ (reference sequence). Trimming at V came to 1 base and at J to 5 bases, leaving 13 bases not matched to a gene. CDR3 length: 18 residues. The CDR3 spells CASSLGRNRDRGFHEQYF. The CDR3 region has the DNA TGTGCCAGCAGCTTAGGCCGCAACCGGGACAGGGGGTTCCACGAGCAGTACTTC. Drawing the rest from reference TRBV7-9 and TRBJ2-7, the complete variable domain is DTGVSQNPRHKITKRGQNVTFRCDPISEHNRLYWYRQTLGQGPEFLTYFQNEAQLEKSRLLSDRFSAERPKGSFSTLEIQRTEQGDSAMYLCASSLGRNRDRGFHEQYFGPGTRLTVT.

The V and J genes are TRBV7-2 and TRBJ2-2; tentative D call: TRBD2 (5 bases). Between the trimmed V and J ends, which lost 5 bases and 0 bases, there was a span of 13 bases. CDR1 is SGHTA, CDR2 FQGNSA, per germline. The CDR3 consists of 16 residues. The CDR3 DNA reads as TGTGCCAGCAGCCCCCGGACTGCCCCGAACACCGGGGAGCTGTTTTTT. Encoded protein: CASSPRTAPNTGELFF.

The V and J genes are TRBV7-9 and TRBJ1-3; 8 positions agree with TRBD1. The CDR3 is 15 amino acids. The ends lost 8 bases at V and 0 bases at J; junction bases unmatched: 6. Germline V gene data show CDR1 as SEHNR and CDR2 as FQNEAQ (reference sequence). The CDR3 coding sequence is TGTGCCAGCGGCGGGACAGGCTACTCTGGAAACACCATATATTTT. Protein product: CASGGTGYSGNTIYF. Supplemented by reference TRBV7-9 and TRBJ1-3, the full variable domain reads DTGVSQNPRHKITKRGQNVTFRCDPISEHNRLYWYRQTLGQGPEFLTYFQNEAQLEKSRLLSDRFSAERPKGSFSTLEIQRTEQGDSAMYLCASGGTGYSGNTIYFGEGSWLTVV.